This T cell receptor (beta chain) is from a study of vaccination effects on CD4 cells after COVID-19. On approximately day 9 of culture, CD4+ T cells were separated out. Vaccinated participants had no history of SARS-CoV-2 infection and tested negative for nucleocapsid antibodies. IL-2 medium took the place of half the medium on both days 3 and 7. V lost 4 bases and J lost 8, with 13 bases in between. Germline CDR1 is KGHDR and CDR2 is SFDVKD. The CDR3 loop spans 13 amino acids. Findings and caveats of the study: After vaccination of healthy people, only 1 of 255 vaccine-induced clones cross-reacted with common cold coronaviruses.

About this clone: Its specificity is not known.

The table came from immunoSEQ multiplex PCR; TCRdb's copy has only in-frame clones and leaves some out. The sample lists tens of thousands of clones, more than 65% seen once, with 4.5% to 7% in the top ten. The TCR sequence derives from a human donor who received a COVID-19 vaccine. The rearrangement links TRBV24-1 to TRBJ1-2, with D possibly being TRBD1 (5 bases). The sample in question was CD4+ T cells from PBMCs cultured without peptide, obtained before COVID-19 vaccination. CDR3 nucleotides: TGTGCCACCAGTGACCCCGGACACGAGGGCTACACCTTC. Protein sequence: CATSDPGHEGYTF.